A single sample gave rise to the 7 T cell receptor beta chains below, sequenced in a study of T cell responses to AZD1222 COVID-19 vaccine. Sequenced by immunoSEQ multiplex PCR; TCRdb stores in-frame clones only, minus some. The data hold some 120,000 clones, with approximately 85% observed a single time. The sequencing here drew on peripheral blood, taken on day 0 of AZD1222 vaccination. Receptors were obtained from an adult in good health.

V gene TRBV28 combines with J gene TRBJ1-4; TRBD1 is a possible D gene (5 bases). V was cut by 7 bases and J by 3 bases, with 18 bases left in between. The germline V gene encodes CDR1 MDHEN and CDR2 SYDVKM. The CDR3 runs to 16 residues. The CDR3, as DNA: TGTGCCAGCATCCTGGGGCGAGGGAGGGCTAATGAAAAACTGTTTTTT. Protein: CASILGRGRANEKLFF.

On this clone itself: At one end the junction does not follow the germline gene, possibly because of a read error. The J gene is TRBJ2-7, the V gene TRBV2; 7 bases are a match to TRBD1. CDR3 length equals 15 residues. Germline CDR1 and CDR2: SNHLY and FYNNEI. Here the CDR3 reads CASTERVQGPYEQYF. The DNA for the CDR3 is TGTGCCAGCACTGAACGTGTACAGGGGCCCTACGAGCAGTACTTC.

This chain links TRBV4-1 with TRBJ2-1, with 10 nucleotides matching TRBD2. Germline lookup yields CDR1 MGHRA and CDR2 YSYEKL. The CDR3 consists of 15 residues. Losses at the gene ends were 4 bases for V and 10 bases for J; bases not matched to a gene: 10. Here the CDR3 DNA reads TGCGCCAGCAGCCCCGTTCCTAGCGGGAGTCTGGAGCAGTTCTTC. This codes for CASSPVPSGSLEQFF.

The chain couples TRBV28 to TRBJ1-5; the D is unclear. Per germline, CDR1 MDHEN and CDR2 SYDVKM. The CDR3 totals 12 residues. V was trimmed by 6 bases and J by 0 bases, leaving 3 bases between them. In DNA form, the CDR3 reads TGTGCCAGCAGGATTAGCAATCAGCCCCAGCATTTT. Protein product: CASRISNQPQHF.

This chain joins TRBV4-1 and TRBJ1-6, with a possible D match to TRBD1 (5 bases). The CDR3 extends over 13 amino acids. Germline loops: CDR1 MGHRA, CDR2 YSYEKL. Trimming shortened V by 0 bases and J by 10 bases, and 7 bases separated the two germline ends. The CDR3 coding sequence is TGCGCCAGCAGCCAAGACCGGGGCTCACCCCTCCACTTT. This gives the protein CASSQDRGSPLHF.

CDR3 loop: CASSFTRQNIQYF. DNA of the CDR3: TGTGCCAGCAGCTTTACACGACAAAACATTCAGTACTTC. This chain uses TRBV5-6 with TRBJ2-4; D is ambiguous. V was pared by 2 bases and J by 5 bases, with 8 bases between. Germline lookup yields CDR1 SGHDT and CDR2 YYEEEE. CDR3 length: 13 amino acids.

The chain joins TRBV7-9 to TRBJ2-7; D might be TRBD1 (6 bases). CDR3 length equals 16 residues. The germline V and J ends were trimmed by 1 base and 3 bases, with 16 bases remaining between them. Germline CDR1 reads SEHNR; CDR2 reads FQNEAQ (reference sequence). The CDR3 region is CASSLGSGQGIYEQYF. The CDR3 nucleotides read TGTGCCAGCAGCTTAGGCTCAGGGCAGGGGATCTACGAGCAGTACTTC.